The present T cell receptor (beta chain) was sequenced within a study of response to subunit inactivated influenza vaccine. On this clonotype itself: Its antigen is not identified.

TCRdb re-derived calls from the RT-PCR reads in MiXCR, one entry per CDR3 protein. The table shows hundreds of thousands of distinct CDR3 sequences, with about 14% occurring only once. Overall study results and limits: New T cells are recruited in small numbers by each seasonal influenza vaccination, according to the authors' suggestion.

The receptor comes from a man in his fifties who received an inactivated influenza vaccine. Source: PBMCs from blood, taken roughly 2 weeks before vaccination.

This CDR3 reads CASSYPNGELFF. As DNA, the CDR3 is TGTGCCAGCAGTTACCCAAACGGGGAGCTGTTTTTT. The J gene is TRBJ2-2, the V gene TRBV6-5; D is ambiguous. The CDR3 has 12 residues. Germline V gives CDR1 MNHEY, CDR2 SVGAGI. Deletions cut 2 bases from V and 7 bases from J, with 5 bases between.